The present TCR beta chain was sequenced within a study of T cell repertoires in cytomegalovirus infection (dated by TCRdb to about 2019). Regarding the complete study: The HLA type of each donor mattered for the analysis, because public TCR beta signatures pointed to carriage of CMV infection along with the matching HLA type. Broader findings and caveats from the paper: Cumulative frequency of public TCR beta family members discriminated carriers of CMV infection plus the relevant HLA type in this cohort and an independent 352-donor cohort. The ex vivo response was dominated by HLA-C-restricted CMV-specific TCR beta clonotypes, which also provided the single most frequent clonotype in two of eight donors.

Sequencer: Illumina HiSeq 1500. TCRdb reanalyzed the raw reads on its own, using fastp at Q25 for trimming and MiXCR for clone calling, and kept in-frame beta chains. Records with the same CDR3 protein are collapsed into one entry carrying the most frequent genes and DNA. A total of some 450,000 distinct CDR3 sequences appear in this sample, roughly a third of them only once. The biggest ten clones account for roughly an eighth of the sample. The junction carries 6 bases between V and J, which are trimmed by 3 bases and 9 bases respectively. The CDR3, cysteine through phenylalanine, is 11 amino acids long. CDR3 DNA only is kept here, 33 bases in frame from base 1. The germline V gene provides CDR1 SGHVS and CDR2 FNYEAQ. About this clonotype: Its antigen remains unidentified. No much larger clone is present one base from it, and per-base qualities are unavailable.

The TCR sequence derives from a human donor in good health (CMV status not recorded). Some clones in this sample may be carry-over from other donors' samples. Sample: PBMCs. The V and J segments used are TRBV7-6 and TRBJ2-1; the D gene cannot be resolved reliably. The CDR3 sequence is CASSFFPEQFF. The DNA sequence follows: TGTGCCAGCAGCTTCTTTCCTGAGCAGTTCTTC.